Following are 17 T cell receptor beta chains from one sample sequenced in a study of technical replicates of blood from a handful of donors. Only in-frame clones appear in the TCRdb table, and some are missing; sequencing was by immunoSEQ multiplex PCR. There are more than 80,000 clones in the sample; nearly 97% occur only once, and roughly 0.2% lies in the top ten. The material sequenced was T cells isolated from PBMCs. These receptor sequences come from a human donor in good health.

The chain's CDR3 is CASSLKLGGAQETQYF. In DNA, the CDR3 is TGTGCCAGCAGTTTAAAGCTTGGGGGGGCTCAAGAGACCCAGTACTTC. This chain uses TRBV28 with TRBJ2-5; maybe TRBD2 (7 bases). The CDR3 is 16 residues long. V was shortened by 2 bases and J by 2 bases, with 15 bases between the two germline ends. CDR1 is MDHEN, CDR2 SYDVKM, per germline.

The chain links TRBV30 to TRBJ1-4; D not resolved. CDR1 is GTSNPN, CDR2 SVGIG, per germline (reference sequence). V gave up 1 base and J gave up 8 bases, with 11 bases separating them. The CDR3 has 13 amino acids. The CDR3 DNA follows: TGTGCCTGGAGTGGCCGGGGTGAGGAAAAACTGTTTTTT. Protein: CAWSGRGEEKLFF.

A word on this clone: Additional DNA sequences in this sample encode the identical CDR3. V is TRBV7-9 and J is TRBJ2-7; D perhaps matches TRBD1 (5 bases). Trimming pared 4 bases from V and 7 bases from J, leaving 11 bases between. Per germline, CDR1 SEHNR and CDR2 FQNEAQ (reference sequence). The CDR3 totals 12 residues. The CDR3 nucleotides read TGTGCCAGCAGCTCCCAGGGTTTTGAGCAGTACTTC. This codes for CASSSQGFEQYF.

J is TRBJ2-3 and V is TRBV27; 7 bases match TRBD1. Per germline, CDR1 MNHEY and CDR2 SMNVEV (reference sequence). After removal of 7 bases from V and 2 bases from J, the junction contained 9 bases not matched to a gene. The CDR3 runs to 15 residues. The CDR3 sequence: CASTRQGADTDTQYF. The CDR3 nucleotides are TGTGCCAGCACCCGACAGGGAGCAGACACAGATACGCAGTATTTT.

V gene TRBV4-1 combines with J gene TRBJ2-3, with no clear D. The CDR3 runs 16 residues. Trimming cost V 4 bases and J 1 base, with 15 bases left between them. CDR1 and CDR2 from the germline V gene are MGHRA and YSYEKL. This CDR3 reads CASSPPESLGTDTQYF. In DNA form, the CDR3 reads TGCGCCAGCAGCCCTCCTGAGAGTTTGGGCACAGATACGCAGTATTTT.

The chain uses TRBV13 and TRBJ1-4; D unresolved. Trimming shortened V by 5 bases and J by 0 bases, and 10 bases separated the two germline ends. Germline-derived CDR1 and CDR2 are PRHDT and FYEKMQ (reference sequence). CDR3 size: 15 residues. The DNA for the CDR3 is TGTGCCAGCAGCCCGGGGATGGCAACTAATGAAAAACTGTTTTTT. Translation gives CASSPGMATNEKLFF.

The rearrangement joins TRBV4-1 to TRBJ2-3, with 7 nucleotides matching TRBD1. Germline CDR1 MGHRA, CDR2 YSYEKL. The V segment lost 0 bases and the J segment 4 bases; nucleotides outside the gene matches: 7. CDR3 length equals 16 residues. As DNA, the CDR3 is TGCGCCAGCAGCCAAGAGTTAGGGGGCAGCCCAGATACGCAGTATTTT. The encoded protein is CASSQELGGSPDTQYF.

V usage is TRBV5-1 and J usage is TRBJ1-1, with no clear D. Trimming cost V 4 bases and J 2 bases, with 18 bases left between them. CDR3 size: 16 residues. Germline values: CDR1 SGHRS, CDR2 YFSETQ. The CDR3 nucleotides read TGCGCCAGCAGCCCCCTAACCGCGGGCGGAAACACTGAAGCTTTCTTT. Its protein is CASSPLTAGGNTEAFF. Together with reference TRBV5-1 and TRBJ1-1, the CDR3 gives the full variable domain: KAGVTQTPRYLIKTRGQQVTLSCSPISGHRSVSWYQQTPGQGLQFLFEYFSETQRNKGNFPGRFSGRQFSNSRSEMNVSTLELGDSALYLCASSPLTAGGNTEAFFGQGTRLTVV.

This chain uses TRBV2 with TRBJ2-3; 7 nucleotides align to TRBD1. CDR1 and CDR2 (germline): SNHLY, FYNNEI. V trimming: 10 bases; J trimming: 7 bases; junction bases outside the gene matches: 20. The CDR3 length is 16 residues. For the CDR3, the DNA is TGTGCCAACTCGGTATATGACAGGGATGATGCGAATACGCAGTATTTT. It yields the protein CANSVYDRDDANTQYF.

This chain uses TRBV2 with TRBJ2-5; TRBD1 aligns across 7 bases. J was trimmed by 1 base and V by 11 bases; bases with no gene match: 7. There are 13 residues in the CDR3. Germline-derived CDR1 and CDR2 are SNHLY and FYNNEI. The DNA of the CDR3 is TGTGCCGGACGACAGGGAGTCCAAGAGACCCAGTACTTC. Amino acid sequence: CAGRQGVQETQYF. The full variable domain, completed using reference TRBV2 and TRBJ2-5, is EPEVTQTPSHQVTQMGQEVILRCVPISNHLYFYWYRQILGQKVEFLVSFYNNEISEKSEIFDDQFSVERPDGSNFTLKIRSTKLEDSAMYFCAGRQGVQETQYFGPGTRLLVL.

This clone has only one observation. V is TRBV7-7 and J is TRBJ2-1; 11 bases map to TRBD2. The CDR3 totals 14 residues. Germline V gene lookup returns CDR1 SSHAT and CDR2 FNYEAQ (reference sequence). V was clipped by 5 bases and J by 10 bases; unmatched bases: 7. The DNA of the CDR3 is TGTGCCAGCAGCCCAGGTCGACTAGCGGGAGAGCAGTTCTTC. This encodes CASSPGRLAGEQFF.

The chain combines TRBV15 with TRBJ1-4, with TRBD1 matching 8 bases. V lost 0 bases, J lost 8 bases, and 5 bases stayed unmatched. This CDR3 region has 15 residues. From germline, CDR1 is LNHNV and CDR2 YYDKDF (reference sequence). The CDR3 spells CATSRDPGGQEKLFF. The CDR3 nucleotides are TGTGCCACCAGCAGAGATCCAGGGGGCCAAGAAAAACTGTTTTTT.

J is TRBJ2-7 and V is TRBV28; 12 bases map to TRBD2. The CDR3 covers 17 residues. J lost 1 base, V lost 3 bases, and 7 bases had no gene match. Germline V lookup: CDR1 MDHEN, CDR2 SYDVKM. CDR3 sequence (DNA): TGTGCCAGCAGTTTTCGGACTAGCGGGACAAAGTCCTACGAGCAGTACTTC. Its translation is CASSFRTSGTKSYEQYF. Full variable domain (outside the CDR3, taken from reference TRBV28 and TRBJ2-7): DVKVTQSSRYLVKRTGEKVFLECVQDMDHENMFWYRQDPGLGLRLIYFSYDVKMKEKGDIPEGYSVSREKKERFSLILESASTNQTSMYLCASSFRTSGTKSYEQYFGPGTRLTVT.

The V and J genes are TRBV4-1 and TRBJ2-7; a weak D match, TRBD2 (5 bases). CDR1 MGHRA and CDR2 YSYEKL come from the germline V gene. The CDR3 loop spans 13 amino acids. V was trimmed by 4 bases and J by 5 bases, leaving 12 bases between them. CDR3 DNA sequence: TGCGCCAGCAGCCTTAATCTAGCCAACGAGCAGTACTTC. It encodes CASSLNLANEQYF.

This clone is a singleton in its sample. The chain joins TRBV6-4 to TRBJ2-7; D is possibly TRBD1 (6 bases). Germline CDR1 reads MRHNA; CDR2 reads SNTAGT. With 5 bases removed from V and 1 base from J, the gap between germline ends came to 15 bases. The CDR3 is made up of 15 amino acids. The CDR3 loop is CASSPSAGQSYEQYF. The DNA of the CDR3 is TGTGCCAGCAGTCCTTCCGCAGGACAGTCCTACGAGCAGTACTTC.

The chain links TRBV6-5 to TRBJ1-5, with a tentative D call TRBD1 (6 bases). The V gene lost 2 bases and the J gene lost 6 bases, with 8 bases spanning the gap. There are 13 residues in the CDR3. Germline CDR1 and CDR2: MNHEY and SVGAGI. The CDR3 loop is CASSYGGAQPQHF. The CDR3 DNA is TGTGCCAGCAGTTACGGGGGGGCTCAGCCCCAGCATTTT.

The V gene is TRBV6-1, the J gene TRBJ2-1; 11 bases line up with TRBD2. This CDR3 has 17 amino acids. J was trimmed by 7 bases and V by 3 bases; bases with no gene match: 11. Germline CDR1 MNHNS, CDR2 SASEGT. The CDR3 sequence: CASSDRPTSGAGNEQFF. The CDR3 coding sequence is TGTGCCAGCAGTGACCGTCCGACTAGCGGGGCTGGGAATGAGCAGTTCTTC.